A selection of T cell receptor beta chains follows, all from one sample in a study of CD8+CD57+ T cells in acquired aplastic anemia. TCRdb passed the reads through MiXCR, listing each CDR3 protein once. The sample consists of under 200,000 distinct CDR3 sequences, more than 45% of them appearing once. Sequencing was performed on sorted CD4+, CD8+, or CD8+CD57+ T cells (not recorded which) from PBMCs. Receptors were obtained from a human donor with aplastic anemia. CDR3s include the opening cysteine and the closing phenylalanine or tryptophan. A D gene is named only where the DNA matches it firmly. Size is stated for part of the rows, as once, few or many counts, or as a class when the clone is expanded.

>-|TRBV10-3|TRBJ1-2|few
TGTGCCATCAGTTTTGGGACGACAGTGGGCAATATAGACTACACCTTC
CAISFGTTVGNIDYTF
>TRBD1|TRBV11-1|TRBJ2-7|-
TGTGCCAGCAGCGACCTTCAGGGGACAGGTTCCTACGAGCAGTACTTC
CASSDLQGTGSYEQYF
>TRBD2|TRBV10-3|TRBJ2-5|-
TGTGCCATCAGTGAGTCTGTTCAGGGCGGGGGGCTGGAGACCCAGTACTTC
CAISESVQGGGLETQYF
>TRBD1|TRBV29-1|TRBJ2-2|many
TGCAGCGTTAGGACAGGGGGGACCGGGGAGCTGTTTTTT
CSVRTGGTGELFF
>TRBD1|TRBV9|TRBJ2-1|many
TGTGCCAGCAGCGTAGCTACAGGGGGCTCCTACAATGAGCAGTTCTTC
CASSVATGGSYNEQFF
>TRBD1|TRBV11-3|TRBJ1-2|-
TGTGCCAGCAGCTCAAGGACAGGGGGCGATGGCTACACCTTC
CASSSRTGGDGYTF
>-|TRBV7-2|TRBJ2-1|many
TGTGCCAGCAGCTTAATCGGGGGTTTCAATGAGCAGTTCTTC
CASSLIGGFNEQFF
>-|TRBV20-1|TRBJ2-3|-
TGCAGTGCTCCTCAGGGTACTCGGGATACGCAGTATTTT
CSAPQGTRDTQYF
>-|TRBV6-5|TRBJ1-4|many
TGTGCCAGCAGTTATGCGGCAGTTAATGAAAAACTGTTTTTT
CASSYAAVNEKLFF
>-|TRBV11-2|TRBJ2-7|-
TGTGCCAGCAGCTTAGATGCGGGCACGACTGAGCAGTACTTC
CASSLDAGTTEQYF
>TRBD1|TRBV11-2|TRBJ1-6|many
TGTGCCAGCAGCTTAGAGGGACAGGGGGCGTTGTTGGGCCCCCTCCACTTT
CASSLEGQGALLGPLHF
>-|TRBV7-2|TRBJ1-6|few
TGTGCCAGCAGCTTAGGGGGGTGGGTTGCACCCCTCCACTTT
CASSLGGWVAPLHF
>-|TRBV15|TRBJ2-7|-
TGTGCCACCAGCAGAGGAGGGAGGGGGACCGAGCAGTACTTC
CATSRGGRGTEQYF
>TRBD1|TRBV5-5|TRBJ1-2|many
TGTGCCAGCAGCTTGGCGGGGACAGGGCCTGTTTATGGCTACACCTTC
CASSLAGTGPVYGYTF
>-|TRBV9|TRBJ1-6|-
TGTGCCAGCAGCGTAGTTGGGACCCCTAATTCACCCCTCCACTTT
CASSVVGTPNSPLHF